The entry below describes one T cell receptor (beta chain). Its specificity is not known. The study treated chemo-refractory metastatic non-small-cell lung cancer patients with focal radiation plus ipilimumab CTLA-4 blockade. This entry belongs to a study of radiotherapy plus CTLA-4 blockade in lung cancer. The study, taken as a whole, reports: Clones derived from tumor TCRs expanded in blood after radiotherapy plus ipilimumab.

CDR3 length: 14 residues. The ends lost 8 bases at V and 4 bases at J; junction bases unmatched: 9. In germline, CDR1 is WNHNN, CDR2 SYGVQD (reference sequence). Sequencing was performed with immunoSEQ multiplex PCR; in TCRdb, only in-frame clones are kept and a portion is missing. This table has 85,000 to 100,000 clones, around 87% appearing once. This clonotype was obtained from a human donor with non-small cell lung cancer that progressed on radiotherapy plus ipilimumab. The specimen was peripheral blood, collected from a patient treated with radiotherapy plus ipilimumab. The gene calls are TRBV10-1 and TRBJ2-5; 8 bases match TRBD2. CDR3 sequence: CASRSGRPPETQYF. The CDR3 nucleotides read TGCGCCAGCCGAAGCGGGAGACCACCAGAGACCCAGTACTTC.